A selection of T cell receptor beta chains follows, all from one sample in a study of identical twins' blood T cells. MiXCR, applied by TCRdb to the 5' RACE reads, yields one record per CDR3 protein. Among fewer than 450,000 distinct CDR3 sequences listed, roughly 31% were seen once. Sequenced: PBMCs. All receptors come from a woman aged 18 to 55 in good health. Each CDR3 is given with its conserved first and last residue. A D gene is named only where the DNA matches it firmly. Rows give clone size only sometimes, using once, few, many, or a class for an expanded clone.

d_call: .; v_call: TRBV7-9; cdr3_length: 14; j_call: TRBJ2-1; clone_size: many; cdr3_aa: CASSPGLGLNEQFF; cdr3_nt: TGTGCCAGCAGCCCGGGACTCGGTTTGAATGAGCAGTTCTTC
d_call: TRBD2; v_call: TRBV2; cdr3_length: 14; j_call: TRBJ2-1; clone_size: few; cdr3_aa: CASSVEAGGNEQFF; cdr3_nt: TGTGCCAGCAGTGTAGAAGCGGGGGGCAATGAGCAGTTCTTC
d_call: TRBD1; v_call: TRBV16; cdr3_length: 16; j_call: TRBJ1-1; clone_size: many; cdr3_aa: CASSPRTGNRITEAFF; cdr3_nt: TGTGCCAGCAGCCCACGGACAGGGAATCGAATCACTGAAGCTTTCTTT
d_call: TRBD1; v_call: TRBV20-1; cdr3_length: 14; j_call: TRBJ2-1; clone_size: .; cdr3_aa: CSARTGGKYNEQFF; cdr3_nt: TGCAGTGCTAGGACAGGGGGCAAATACAATGAGCAGTTCTTC
d_call: .; v_call: TRBV5-1; cdr3_length: 18; j_call: TRBJ1-1; clone_size: few; cdr3_aa: CASSFEGVGSIVNTEAFF; cdr3_nt: TGCGCCAGCAGCTTTGAAGGGGTTGGATCGATCGTGAACACTGAAGCTTTCTTT
d_call: .; v_call: TRBV3-1; cdr3_length: 15; j_call: TRBJ2-1; clone_size: .; cdr3_aa: CASSPRTEGVNEQFF; cdr3_nt: TGTGCCAGCAGCCCACGTACTGAGGGAGTCAATGAGCAGTTCTTC
d_call: .; v_call: TRBV20-1; cdr3_length: 12; j_call: TRBJ2-7; clone_size: many; cdr3_aa: CSAFDTTYEQYF; cdr3_nt: TGCAGTGCTTTCGACACCACCTACGAGCAGTACTTC
d_call: .; v_call: TRBV10-3; cdr3_length: 15; j_call: TRBJ1-3; clone_size: .; cdr3_aa: CATAPVGSSGNTIYF; cdr3_nt: TGTGCCACCGCACCGGTGGGATCCTCTGGAAACACCATATATTTT
d_call: .; v_call: TRBV13; cdr3_length: 12; j_call: TRBJ2-2; clone_size: few; cdr3_aa: CASTVSAGELFF; cdr3_nt: TGTGCCAGCACCGTCAGCGCCGGGGAGCTGTTTTTT
d_call: .; v_call: TRBV6-2/TRBV6-3; cdr3_length: 16; j_call: TRBJ1-1; clone_size: few; cdr3_aa: CASSSLSQGWNTEAFF; cdr3_nt: TGTGCCAGCAGTTCCCTATCCCAGGGGTGGAACACTGAAGCTTTCTTT
d_call: TRBD2; v_call: TRBV7-2; cdr3_length: 15; j_call: TRBJ2-3; clone_size: .; cdr3_aa: CASSPGGGLTDTQYF; cdr3_nt: TGTGCCAGCAGCCCTGGCGGGGGACTCACAGATACGCAGTATTTT
d_call: .; v_call: TRBV28; cdr3_length: 14; j_call: TRBJ1-1; clone_size: .; cdr3_aa: CASSPSPWGFEAFF; cdr3_nt: TGTGCCAGCAGTCCCTCCCCCTGGGGATTTGAAGCTTTCTTT
d_call: .; v_call: TRBV23-1; cdr3_length: 13; j_call: TRBJ2-5; clone_size: .; cdr3_aa: CASSPGTQETQYF; cdr3_nt: TGCGCCAGCAGTCCTGGGACTCAAGAGACCCAGTACTTC
d_call: .; v_call: TRBV3-1; cdr3_length: 16; j_call: TRBJ1-3; clone_size: few; cdr3_aa: CASSQQPRWAGNTIYF; cdr3_nt: TGTGCCAGCAGCCAGCAGCCTCGGTGGGCGGGAAACACCATATATTTT
d_call: TRBD1; v_call: TRBV7-2; cdr3_length: 15; j_call: TRBJ1-2; clone_size: .; cdr3_aa: CASSLEGDRGNGCTF; cdr3_nt: TGTGCCAGCAGCTTGGAAGGGGACAGGGGGAATGGCTGCACCTTC
d_call: .; v_call: TRBV19; cdr3_length: 14; j_call: TRBJ1-1; clone_size: .; cdr3_aa: CASSKTPGATEAFF; cdr3_nt: TGTGCCAGTAGTAAGACACCCGGGGCCACTGAAGCTTTCTTT
d_call: .; v_call: TRBV3-1; cdr3_length: 15; j_call: TRBJ1-2; clone_size: .; cdr3_aa: CASSQNGQGPYGYTF; cdr3_nt: TGTGCCAGCAGCCAGAACGGGCAGGGGCCCTATGGCTACACCTTC
d_call: .; v_call: TRBV4-2; cdr3_length: 13; j_call: TRBJ2-1; clone_size: .; cdr3_aa: CASSLHRDYEQFF; cdr3_nt: TGTGCCAGCAGCCTCCACAGGGACTATGAGCAGTTCTTC
d_call: .; v_call: TRBV20-1; cdr3_length: 14; j_call: TRBJ2-5; clone_size: .; cdr3_aa: CSALTRSGRETQYF; cdr3_nt: TGCAGTGCGTTGACTAGGTCTGGGCGAGAGACCCAGTACTTC
d_call: .; v_call: TRBV29-1; cdr3_length: 13; j_call: TRBJ2-7; clone_size: few; cdr3_aa: CSVVVDSSYEQYF; cdr3_nt: TGCAGCGTGGTGGTGGATAGCTCCTACGAGCAGTACTTC
d_call: .; v_call: TRBV10-1; cdr3_length: 12; j_call: TRBJ2-1; clone_size: many; cdr3_aa: CASSETVYEQFF; cdr3_nt: TGCGCCAGCAGTGAGACTGTCTATGAGCAGTTCTTC
d_call: TRBD1; v_call: TRBV7-2; cdr3_length: 15; j_call: TRBJ2-3; clone_size: few; cdr3_aa: CASSLQGVSTDTQYF; cdr3_nt: TGTGCCAGCAGCTTACAGGGGGTGAGCACAGATACGCAGTATTTT
d_call: .; v_call: TRBV5-1; cdr3_length: 15; j_call: TRBJ1-4; clone_size: .; cdr3_aa: CASSLEGGNDEKLFF; cdr3_nt: TGCGCCAGCAGCTTGGAGGGGGGGAATGATGAAAAACTGTTTTTT
d_call: .; v_call: TRBV11-2; cdr3_length: 14; j_call: TRBJ2-7; clone_size: .; cdr3_aa: CASSLLARRYEQYF; cdr3_nt: TGTGCCAGCAGCTTACTAGCGCGGAGGTACGAGCAGTACTTC
d_call: .; v_call: TRBV7-9; cdr3_length: 14; j_call: TRBJ2-5; clone_size: few; cdr3_aa: CASSPRRTMASQYF; cdr3_nt: TGTGCCAGCAGCCCTCGACGGACTATGGCGTCCCAGTACTTC
d_call: TRBD1; v_call: TRBV6-5; cdr3_length: 16; j_call: TRBJ1-2; clone_size: many; cdr3_aa: CASSSFNLDRFYGYTF; cdr3_nt: TGTGCCAGCAGTTCCTTCAACTTGGACAGGTTCTATGGCTACACCTTC
d_call: .; v_call: TRBV11-3; cdr3_length: 13; j_call: TRBJ2-1; clone_size: few; cdr3_aa: CASSTPVYNEQFF; cdr3_nt: TGTGCCAGCAGCACGCCCGTTTACAATGAGCAGTTCTTC
d_call: .; v_call: TRBV20-1; cdr3_length: 13; j_call: TRBJ1-3; clone_size: many; cdr3_aa: CSARLISGNTIYF; cdr3_nt: TGCAGTGCTCGTCTGATCTCTGGAAACACCATATATTTT
d_call: .; v_call: TRBV29-1; cdr3_length: 11; j_call: TRBJ2-7; clone_size: many; cdr3_aa: CSVRTNYEQYF; cdr3_nt: TGCAGCGTCCGGACAAACTACGAGCAGTACTTC
d_call: .; v_call: TRBV9; cdr3_length: 14; j_call: TRBJ2-7; clone_size: few; cdr3_aa: CASSVGPTFYEQYF; cdr3_nt: TGTGCCAGCAGCGTGGGGCCGACCTTCTACGAGCAGTACTTC
d_call: .; v_call: TRBV27; cdr3_length: 16; j_call: TRBJ1-6; clone_size: .; cdr3_aa: CASSLGQGILRSPLHF; cdr3_nt: TGTGCCAGCAGTTTAGGGCAGGGGATCCTTCGGTCACCCCTCCACTTT
d_call: .; v_call: TRBV30; cdr3_length: 15; j_call: TRBJ1-5; clone_size: .; cdr3_aa: CAWSTQQRLNQPQHF; cdr3_nt: TGTGCCTGGAGTACACAACAGCGACTCAATCAGCCCCAGCATTTT
d_call: TRBD2; v_call: TRBV4-2; cdr3_length: 15; j_call: TRBJ2-5; clone_size: once; cdr3_aa: CASSPGLAGQETQYF; cdr3_nt: TGTGCCAGCAGCCCTGGATTAGCGGGGCAAGAGACCCAGTACTTC
d_call: .; v_call: TRBV29-1; cdr3_length: 11; j_call: TRBJ1-2; clone_size: .; cdr3_aa: CSVVQFYGYTF; cdr3_nt: TGCAGCGTTGTTCAGTTCTATGGCTACACCTTC
d_call: TRBD1; v_call: TRBV19; cdr3_length: 17; j_call: TRBJ2-2; clone_size: .; cdr3_aa: CASSIVFGQGSTGELFF; cdr3_nt: TGTGCCAGTAGTATAGTCTTTGGACAGGGATCCACCGGGGAGCTGTTTTTT
d_call: .; v_call: TRBV12-5; cdr3_length: 14; j_call: TRBJ2-5; clone_size: .; cdr3_aa: CASGLVGVAETQYF; cdr3_nt: TGTGCTAGTGGTTTGGTCGGGGTAGCGGAGACCCAGTACTTC
d_call: .; v_call: TRBV14; cdr3_length: 13; j_call: TRBJ1-1; clone_size: many; cdr3_aa: CASSWGQGTEAFF; cdr3_nt: TGTGCCAGCAGTTGGGGGCAAGGGACTGAAGCTTTCTTT
d_call: .; v_call: TRBV10-2; cdr3_length: 13; j_call: TRBJ1-5; clone_size: many; cdr3_aa: CASSRIRNQPQHF; cdr3_nt: TGCGCCAGCAGTAGGATCAGGAATCAGCCCCAGCATTTT
d_call: TRBD1; v_call: TRBV20-1; cdr3_length: 12; j_call: TRBJ2-7; clone_size: few; cdr3_aa: CSAKGATYEQYF; cdr3_nt: TGCAGTGCTAAGGGGGCAACCTACGAGCAGTACTTC
d_call: .; v_call: TRBV7-9; cdr3_length: 15; j_call: TRBJ1-2; clone_size: few; cdr3_aa: CASSFSPRQSYGYTF; cdr3_nt: TGTGCCAGCAGCTTCAGTCCCCGACAGTCCTATGGCTACACCTTC
d_call: .; v_call: TRBV11-2; cdr3_length: 15; j_call: TRBJ1-1; clone_size: .; cdr3_aa: CASSGLVRGFTEAFF; cdr3_nt: TGTGCCAGCAGCGGGCTTGTCAGGGGTTTCACTGAAGCTTTCTTT
d_call: .; v_call: TRBV5-1; cdr3_length: 15; j_call: TRBJ2-3; clone_size: few; cdr3_aa: CASSLGQVLADTQYF; cdr3_nt: TGCGCCAGCAGCTTGGGACAGGTCCTGGCAGATACGCAGTATTTT
d_call: .; v_call: TRBV19; cdr3_length: 12; j_call: TRBJ1-2; clone_size: .; cdr3_aa: CASNGDNYGYTF; cdr3_nt: TGTGCCAGTAATGGTGATAACTATGGCTACACCTTC